The 27 T cell receptor beta chains reported below all come from one sample, sequenced in a study of response to subunit inactivated influenza vaccine. TCRdb analysed the RT-PCR reads with MiXCR anew, one entry per CDR3 protein. The repertoire includes roughly 700,000 distinct CDR3 sequences, 15% to 19% of them detected once, and roughly 10% sits in the top ten. The source was PBMCs from blood, collected 11 to 12 days after vaccination. The receptors come from a man aged 50 to 60 who received an inactivated influenza vaccine.

This clonotype appeared a few times. The chain has TRBV6-1 and TRBJ2-7, with D possibly TRBD2 on 5 matching bases. The CDR3 is 13 residues long. CDR1 is MNHNS, CDR2 SASEGT, per germline. The V and J ends lost 8 bases and 0 bases respectively, with 11 bases between them. The CDR3 sequence: CASGPGSSYEQYF. In DNA, the CDR3 is TGTGCCAGCGGACCGGGGAGCTCCTACGAGCAGTACTTC.

This chain connects TRBV20-1 to TRBJ2-4; the D is unclear. Germline V gives CDR1 DFQATT, CDR2 SNEGSKA (reference sequence). CDR3 length: 13 residues. Trimming left V 1 base short and J 6 bases short, with 10 bases between. CDR3 DNA sequence: TGCAGTGCTAGAGTCATCCCCGGAAACATTCAGTACTTC. It encodes CSARVIPGNIQYF.

The chain employs TRBV5-4 and TRBJ1-1; TRBD1 aligns across 8 bases. J gave up 4 bases and V 5 bases, and 4 bases lay outside the gene matches. The CDR3 has 13 amino acids. Germline V gene sequence: CDR1 SGHNT, CDR2 YYREEE (reference sequence). CDR3 sequence reads: CASSPGQGTEAFF. CDR3 bases: TGTGCCAGCAGTCCCGGACAGGGCACTGAAGCTTTCTTT.

This clonotype was detected only a few times. This chain joins TRBV6-1 and TRBJ2-5; 7 nucleotides match TRBD1. CDR1 is MNHNS and CDR2 is SASEGT in the germline V gene. V was pared by 6 bases and J by 4 bases, with 11 bases of the junction left unmatched. This CDR3 is 15 amino acids long. The CDR3 region is CASRGRGGSVETQYF. The CDR3 nucleotides read TGTGCCAGCAGAGGTCGAGGGGGCTCCGTAGAGACCCAGTACTTC.

This clonotype came up a few times. The V gene is TRBV7-3, the J gene TRBJ2-7; possible D gene TRBD1, 5 bases. Per germline, CDR1 SGHTA and CDR2 FQGTGA. V lost 8 bases and J lost 9, with 20 bases in between. CDR3 length: 13 amino acids. The CDR3 DNA reads as TGTGCCAGCGGGTTATCGGCAGGACAATTGCAGTACTTC. Translated: CASGLSAGQLQYF.

The J gene is TRBJ2-1, the V gene TRBV5-6; D not certain. The germline V gene encodes CDR1 SGHDT and CDR2 YYEEEE. Trimming shortened V by 2 bases and J by 3 bases, and 12 bases separated the two germline ends. CDR3 length: 15 amino acids. The CDR3, as DNA: TGTGCCAGCAGCTTTTGGATGGGCCTCTACAATGAGCAGTTCTTC. It codes for CASSFWMGLYNEQFF.

The rearrangement uses TRBV6-1 and TRBJ2-5; 10 bases line up with TRBD1. This CDR3 spans 15 amino acids. The trim removed 4 bases at V and 4 bases at J, leaving 6 bases unmatched. Looked up from germline, CDR1 is MNHNS and CDR2 is SASEGT. The CDR3 sequence is CASSVLTGGRETQYF. In DNA, the CDR3 is TGTGCCAGCAGTGTCTTGACAGGGGGCAGAGAGACCCAGTACTTC.

V gene TRBV7-2 combines with J gene TRBJ2-7; either TRBD1 or TRBD2 may supply D (5 bases each). The length of the CDR3 is 15 residues. The germline gives CDR1 SGHTA, CDR2 FQGNSA. The V end lost 5 bases, the J end lost 7 bases, and 21 bases lay between the germline ends. Written as DNA, the CDR3 is TGTGCCAGCAGCACCAAGGGACGAGCGGTTGGAGAGCAGTACTTC. Amino acid sequence: CASSTKGRAVGEQYF.

The sample holds a few counts of this clonotype. The chain recombines TRBV5-5 with TRBJ1-4; TRBD1 aligns across 9 bases. This CDR3 comprises 15 residues. The germline V gene has CDR1 SGHKS and CDR2 YYEKEE (reference sequence). Losses at the gene ends were 3 bases for V and 8 bases for J; bases not matched to a gene: 8. The CDR3: CASSWLGDRAEKLFF. The CDR3 DNA reads as TGTGCCAGCAGCTGGCTGGGGGACAGGGCAGAAAAACTGTTTTTT. Full variable domain (outside the CDR3, taken from reference TRBV5-5 and TRBJ1-4): DAGVTQSPTHLIKTRGQQVTLRCSPISGHKSVSWYQQVLGQGPQFIFQYYEKEERGRGNFPDRFSARQFPNYSSELNVNALLLGDSALYLCASSWLGDRAEKLFFGSGTQLSVL.

CDR3 sequence reads: CAISESSARNTEAFF. The CDR3 DNA reads as TGTGCCATCAGTGAGTCTTCGGCTAGGAACACTGAAGCTTTCTTT. The chain links TRBV10-3 to TRBJ1-1; D unclear. V was shortened by 0 bases and J by 1 base, with 9 bases between the two germline ends. CDR3 length: 15 amino acids. Germline CDR1 and CDR2: ENHRY and SYGVKD.

The rearrangement uses TRBV30 and TRBJ2-2, with 9 positions matching TRBD1. The germline CDR1 and CDR2 sequences are GTSNPN and SVGIG (reference sequence). The V and J ends lost 8 bases and 1 base, in that order; junction bases with no gene match: 2. This CDR3 is built from 13 residues. The CDR3 loop is CAGGQGNTGELFF. The CDR3 DNA reads TGTGCCGGGGGACAGGGGAACACCGGGGAGCTGTTTTTT.

V and J are TRBV5-5 and TRBJ1-2; tentatively, D is TRBD1 (5 bases). V shed 3 bases and J shed 6 bases, with 12 bases lying between them. This CDR3 region has 13 residues. Germline values: CDR1 SGHKS, CDR2 YYEKEE (reference sequence). In DNA, the CDR3 is TGTGCCAGCAGCTCACGGGACGTTCATGGCTACACCTTC. Its protein is CASSSRDVHGYTF.

This chain uses TRBV12-3 or TRBV12-4 with TRBJ1-6, with 9 bases matching TRBD1. The CDR3 runs to 13 residues. The V gene end was trimmed by 5 bases and the J gene end by 13 bases; junction bases not matched to a gene: 6. Here the CDR3 reads CASSPRTGAPLHF. The CDR3 DNA is TGTGCCAGCAGTCCAAGGACAGGGGCGCCCCTCCACTTT.

This clonotype was counted a few times. The chain's CDR3 is CASTTGAGGVSNEQFF. The CDR3 region has the DNA TGTGCCAGCACCACCGGCGCGGGGGGGGTCTCTAATGAGCAGTTCTTC. The chain is built from TRBV28 and TRBJ2-1; 9 bases line up with TRBD2. The V gene's germline CDR1 is MDHEN and CDR2 SYDVKM. The CDR3 is 16 amino acids. V shed 7 bases and J 7 bases; nucleotides not matched to a gene: 14.

The rearrangement uses TRBV20-1 and TRBJ2-2, with TRBD1 as a possible D gene (5 bases). Trimming removed 6 bases at V and 1 base at J, with 12 bases between. Germline-derived CDR1 and CDR2 are DFQATT and SNEGSKA (reference sequence). This CDR3 contains 14 residues. For the CDR3, the DNA is TGCAGTGCCATGGGGCAGGGGAACACCGGGGAGCTGTTTTTT. Translated, it gives CSAMGQGNTGELFF.

In this sample, this clonotype turned up a few times. This chain links TRBV6-1 with TRBJ2-5; tentatively, D is TRBD1 (5 bases). The germline CDR1 and CDR2 sequences are MNHNS and SASEGT. Trimming removed 6 bases from V and 1 base from J, with 9 bases in between. The CDR3 spans 13 residues. CDR3 region: CASSRTTQETQYF. As DNA, the CDR3 is TGTGCCAGCAGCCGGACAACCCAAGAGACCCAGTACTTC.

The chain carries TRBV12-3 or TRBV12-4 and TRBJ2-1; TRBD2 matches 10 bases. Losses at the gene ends were 5 bases for V and 7 bases for J; bases not matched to a gene: 11. The CDR3 is 16 residues long. The CDR3 nucleotides read TGTGCCAGCAGTCCACCAGCGGGGGGGCCGGGTAATGAGCAGTTCTTC. Translating it yields CASSPPAGGPGNEQFF.

In this sample, this clonotype turned up a few times. The chain is built from TRBV3-1 and TRBJ2-5; D possibly corresponds to TRBD1 (6 bases). The CDR3 covers 14 residues. Trimming removed 10 bases from V and 5 bases from J, with 20 bases in between. Germline loops: CDR1 LGHDT, CDR2 YNNKEL (reference sequence). As DNA, the CDR3 is TGTGCCACAGAAAACTCCAGGGGACCGGAGACCCAGTACTTC. Protein sequence: CATENSRGPETQYF.

The V and J genes are TRBV5-5 and TRBJ2-5; the match to TRBD1 covers 9 bases. CDR1 and CDR2 (germline): SGHKS, YYEKEE (reference sequence). J was trimmed by 3 bases and V by 5 bases; bases with no gene match: 5. This CDR3 comprises 14 residues. In nucleotides, the CDR3 is TGTGCCAGCAGGCGAAGACAGGGGGAAGAGACCCAGTACTTC. Its translation: CASRRRQGEETQYF.

This clonotype was observed a handful of times. J is TRBJ2-1 and V is TRBV9; D remains unclear. Trimming shortened V by 0 bases and J by 9 bases, and 10 bases separated the two germline ends. Germline V gene lookup returns CDR1 SGDLS and CDR2 YYNGEE. This CDR3 region has 13 residues. Here the CDR3 DNA reads TGTGCCAGCAGCGTAGCAGTCGGCCTTGAGCAGTTCTTC. Its translation: CASSVAVGLEQFF. Full variable domain (missing parts from reference TRBV9 and TRBJ2-1): DSGVTQTPKHLITATGQRVTLRCSPRSGDLSVYWYQQSLDQGLQFLIQYYNGEERAKGNILERFSAQQFPDLHSELNLSSLELGDSALYFCASSVAVGLEQFFGPGTRLTVL.

This clonotype has a handful of counts. This rearrangement joins TRBV20-1 to TRBJ2-6; D remains ambiguous. Trimming stripped 6 bases from V and 1 base from J, with 7 bases between. This CDR3 spans 13 amino acids. The V gene's germline CDR1 is DFQATT and CDR2 SNEGSKA (reference sequence). CDR3 coding DNA: TGCAGTGCCCTCCTATCTGGGGCCAACGTCCTGACTTTC. This gives the protein CSALLSGANVLTF.

Many counts were recorded for this clonotype. V is TRBV2 and J is TRBJ1-6, with D possibly being TRBD1 (5 bases). CDR1 is SNHLY and CDR2 is FYNNEI in the germline V gene. The CDR3 totals 16 residues. Trimming stripped 6 bases from V and 8 bases from J, with 20 bases between. Here the CDR3 reads CASRLSWGTLDSPLHF. The DNA of the CDR3 is TGTGCCAGCAGACTCTCTTGGGGGACCCTGGATTCACCCCTCCACTTT.

This clonotype came up a few times. The J gene is TRBJ2-7, the V gene TRBV28; the match to TRBD1 covers 7 bases. V trimming: 10 bases; J trimming: 2 bases; junction bases outside the gene matches: 8. CDR1 is MDHEN and CDR2 is SYDVKM in the germline V gene. The CDR3 is made up of 13 amino acids. The CDR3 DNA follows: TGTGCCACCCAACCAGGACAGGCCTACGAGCAGTACTTC. This translates into CATQPGQAYEQYF.

This clonotype has a handful of counts. The CDR3 loop is CASTKGDGFETQYF. CDR3 nucleotide sequence: TGTGCCAGCACCAAGGGAGACGGCTTCGAGACCCAGTACTTC. The chain recombines TRBV2 with TRBJ2-5; a possible D gene is TRBD2 (5 bases). V was shortened by 7 bases and J by 5 bases, with 17 bases between the two germline ends. Germline V gene lookup returns CDR1 SNHLY and CDR2 FYNNEI. The CDR3 totals 14 residues. The entire variable domain, with the rest obtained from reference TRBV2 and TRBJ2-5, is as follows: EPEVTQTPSHQVTQMGQEVILRCVPISNHLYFYWYRQILGQKVEFLVSFYNNEISEKSEIFDDQFSVERPDGSNFTLKIRSTKLEDSAMYFCASTKGDGFETQYFGPGTRLLVL.

The chain links TRBV4-3 to TRBJ2-7, with D hard to call. Trimming took off 2 bases at V and 2 bases at J, with 16 bases between the two ends. The CDR3 runs to 16 residues. In germline, CDR1 is LGHNA, CDR2 YSLEER. For the CDR3, the DNA is TGCGCCAGCAGCCAAATGTCCGGGCCCTCAGCCTACGAGCAGTACTTC. Protein sequence: CASSQMSGPSAYEQYF.

This clonotype was found a few times. This chain uses TRBV20-1 with TRBJ1-1, with D hard to call. Between the trimmed V and J ends, which lost 0 bases and 7 bases, there was a span of 12 bases. CDR1 is DFQATT and CDR2 is SNEGSKA in the germline V gene (reference sequence). The CDR3 spans 13 residues. CDR3 nucleotides: TGCAGTGCTAGAGATCTGGGGAGAGGTGAAGCTTTCTTT. It specifies CSARDLGRGEAFF.

This clonotype was detected a few times. This chain connects TRBV5-1 to TRBJ2-3; TRBD1 aligns across 8 bases. CDR1 is SGHRS, CDR2 YFSETQ, per germline. The CDR3 is 15 amino acids. The junction had 6 bases not matched to a gene; V was cut back by 4 bases and J by 2 bases. As DNA, the CDR3 is TGCGCCAGCAGCCCGACAGGGGCCTACACAGATACGCAGTATTTT. Its protein product is CASSPTGAYTDTQYF.